This is a list of T cell receptor beta chains from one sample in a study of blood T cell repertoires in COVID-19. Assay: immunoSEQ multiplex PCR; the TCRdb copy retains only in-frame clones and omits some. The table includes about 160,000 clones, roughly four fifths detected once. The sample comprised peripheral blood. The receptors here all came from a man aged 55 to 70 with active or convalescent COVID-19. The CDR3 runs from the conserved cysteine through the conserved F or W. The D gene is left open where the match is weak. Rows may omit the clone size; those that give it use once, few, many or a size class.

J gene	CDR3 length	clone size	V gene	D gene	CDR3 protein	CDR3 DNA
TRBJ2-3	14	once	TRBV19	.	CASGFGGEADTQYF	TGTGCCAGTGGTTTTGGGGGCGAGGCAGATACGCAGTATTTT
TRBJ1-1	14	.	TRBV19	.	CASSITGMSTEAFF	TGTGCCAGTAGTATAACAGGGATGAGCACTGAAGCTTTCTTT
TRBJ1-6	20	.	TRBV9	TRBD1	CASSGTGTGDPNSYNSPLHF	TGTGCCAGCAGTGGAACCGGGACAGGGGACCCAAACTCATATAATTCACCCCTCCACTTT
TRBJ2-7	16	.	TRBV23-1	TRBD2	CASSQTTSGATYEQYF	TGCGCCAGCAGTCAAACTACTAGCGGCGCCACCTACGAGCAGTACTTC
TRBJ2-7	13	.	TRBV5-6	.	CASSSPLSLEQYF	TGTGCCAGCAGCTCACCACTCTCCCTCGAGCAGTACTTC
TRBJ1-5	15	.	TRBV6-5	.	CASSSSTYSNQPQHF	TGTGCCAGCAGTTCTAGTACTTATAGCAATCAGCCCCAGCATTTT
TRBJ2-7	14	few	TRBV6-5	TRBD1	CASRAGGTLGEQYF	TGTGCCAGCAGGGCAGGGGGCACCCTGGGTGAGCAGTACTTC
TRBJ2-3	14	.	TRBV5-4	.	CASSLRTVTDTQYF	TGTGCCAGCAGCTTACGGACTGTCACAGATACGCAGTATTTT
TRBJ1-4	15	.	TRBV6-5	TRBD1	CASSPGTGRNEKLFF	TGTGCCAGCAGTCCTGGGACAGGGCGAAATGAAAAACTGTTTTTT
TRBJ2-7	15	.	TRBV10-3	.	CAIRDRSGITYEQYF	TGTGCCATCAGGGACCGCTCCGGGATTACCTACGAGCAGTACTTC
TRBJ2-5	13	.	TRBV27	TRBD1	CASRRTGVETQYF	TGTGCCAGCAGACGGACAGGGGTAGAGACCCAGTACTTC
TRBJ2-2	12	.	TRBV12-3/TRBV12-4	.	CANEGDTGELFF	TGTGCCAACGAGGGGGACACCGGGGAGCTGTTTTTT
TRBJ2-1	15	.	TRBV9	TRBD2	CASSVLAGGLNEQFF	TGTGCCAGCAGCGTACTAGCGGGGGGGCTTAATGAGCAGTTCTTC
TRBJ2-3	15	.	TRBV15	.	CATSREAGNTDTQYF	TGTGCCACCAGCAGAGAGGCAGGGAACACAGATACGCAGTATTTT
TRBJ2-4	13	.	TRBV6-5	.	CASTPRAKNIQYF	TGTGCCAGCACGCCCCGGGCCAAAAACATTCAGTACTTC